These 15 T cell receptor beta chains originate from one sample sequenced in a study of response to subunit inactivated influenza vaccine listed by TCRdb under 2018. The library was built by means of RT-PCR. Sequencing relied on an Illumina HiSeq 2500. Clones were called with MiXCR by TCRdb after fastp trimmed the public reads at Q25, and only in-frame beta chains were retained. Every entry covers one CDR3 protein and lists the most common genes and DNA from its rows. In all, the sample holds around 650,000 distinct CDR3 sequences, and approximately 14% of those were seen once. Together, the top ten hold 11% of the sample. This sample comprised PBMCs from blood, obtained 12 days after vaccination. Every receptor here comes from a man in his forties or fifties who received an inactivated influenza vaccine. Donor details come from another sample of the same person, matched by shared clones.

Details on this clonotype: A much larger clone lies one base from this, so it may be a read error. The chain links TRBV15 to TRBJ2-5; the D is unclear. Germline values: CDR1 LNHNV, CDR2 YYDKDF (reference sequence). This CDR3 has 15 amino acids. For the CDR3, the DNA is TGTGCCACCGGCAGAGATCCACAGCAACAAGAGACCCAGTACTTC. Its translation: CATGRDPQQQETQYF.

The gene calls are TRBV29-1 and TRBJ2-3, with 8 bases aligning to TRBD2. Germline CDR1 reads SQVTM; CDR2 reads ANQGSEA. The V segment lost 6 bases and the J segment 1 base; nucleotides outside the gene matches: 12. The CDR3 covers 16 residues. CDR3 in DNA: TGCAGCGTACTTAGCGGGGACGAATATGGCACAGATACGCAGTATTTT. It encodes CSVLSGDEYGTDTQYF.

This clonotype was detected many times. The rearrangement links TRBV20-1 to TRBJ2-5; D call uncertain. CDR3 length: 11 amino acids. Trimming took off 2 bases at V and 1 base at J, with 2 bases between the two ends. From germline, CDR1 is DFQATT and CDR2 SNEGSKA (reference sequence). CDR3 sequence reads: CSARSQETQYF. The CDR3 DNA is TGCAGTGCTAGATCCCAAGAGACCCAGTACTTC.

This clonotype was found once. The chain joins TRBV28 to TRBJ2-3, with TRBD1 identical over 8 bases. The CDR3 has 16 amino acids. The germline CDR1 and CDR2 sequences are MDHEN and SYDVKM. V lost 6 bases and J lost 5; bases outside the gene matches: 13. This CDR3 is CASSPRQGTKIDTQYF. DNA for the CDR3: TGTGCCAGCAGCCCCCGACAGGGGACGAAAATAGATACGCAGTATTTT.

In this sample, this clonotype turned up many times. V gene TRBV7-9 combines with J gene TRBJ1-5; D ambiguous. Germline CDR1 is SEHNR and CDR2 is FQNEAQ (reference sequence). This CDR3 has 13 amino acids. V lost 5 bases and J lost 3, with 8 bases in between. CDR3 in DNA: TGTGCCAGCAGCCCAGGTAACAATCAGCCCCAGCATTTT. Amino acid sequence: CASSPGNNQPQHF.

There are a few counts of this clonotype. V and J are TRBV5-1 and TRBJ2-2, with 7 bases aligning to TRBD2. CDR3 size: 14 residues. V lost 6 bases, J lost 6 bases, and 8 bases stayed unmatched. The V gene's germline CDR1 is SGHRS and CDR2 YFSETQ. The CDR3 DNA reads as TGCGCCAGCAAAAACCGGACTAGTGCCGGGGAGCTGTTTTTT. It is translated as CASKNRTSAGELFF.

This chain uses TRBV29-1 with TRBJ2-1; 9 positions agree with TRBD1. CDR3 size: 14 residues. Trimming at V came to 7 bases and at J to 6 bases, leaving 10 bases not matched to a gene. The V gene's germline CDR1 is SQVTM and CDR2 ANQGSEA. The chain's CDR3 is CSGWTGTGTNEQFF. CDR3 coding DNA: TGCAGCGGATGGACCGGGACAGGGACCAATGAGCAGTTCTTC.

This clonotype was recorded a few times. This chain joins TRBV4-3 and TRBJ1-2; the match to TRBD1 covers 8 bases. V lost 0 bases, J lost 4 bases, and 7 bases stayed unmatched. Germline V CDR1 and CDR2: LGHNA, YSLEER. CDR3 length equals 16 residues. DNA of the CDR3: TGCGCCAGCAGCCAAGATCGGACAGGACAGGGCTATGGCTACACCTTC. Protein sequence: CASSQDRTGQGYGYTF.

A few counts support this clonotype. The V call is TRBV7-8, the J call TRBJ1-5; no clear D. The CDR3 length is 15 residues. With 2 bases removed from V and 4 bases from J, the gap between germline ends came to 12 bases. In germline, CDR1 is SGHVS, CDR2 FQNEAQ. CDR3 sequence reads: CASSLLSTVNQPQHF. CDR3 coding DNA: TGTGCCAGCAGCTTACTTAGCACAGTGAATCAGCCCCAGCATTTT.

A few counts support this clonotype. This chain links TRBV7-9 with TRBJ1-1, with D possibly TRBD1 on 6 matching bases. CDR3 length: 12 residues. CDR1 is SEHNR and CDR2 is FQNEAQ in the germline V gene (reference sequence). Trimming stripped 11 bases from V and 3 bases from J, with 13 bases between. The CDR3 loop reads CAGATGYTEAFF. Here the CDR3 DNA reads TGTGCCGGGGCCACAGGGTACACTGAAGCTTTCTTT.

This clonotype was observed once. CDR3 in amino acids: CASSFSGRSYEQYF. The CDR3 region has the DNA TGTGCCAGCAGCTTTAGCGGCCGCTCCTACGAGCAGTACTTC. The chain carries TRBV7-2 and TRBJ2-7; D is perhaps TRBD2 (6 bases). Germline-derived CDR1 and CDR2 are SGHTA and FQGNSA. The V gene lost 3 bases and the J gene lost 0 bases, with 9 bases spanning the gap. The CDR3 length is 14 residues. Complete variable domain (other parts from reference TRBV7-2 and TRBJ2-7): GAGVSQSPSNKVTEKGKDVELRCDPISGHTALYWYRQSLGQGLEFLIYFQGNSAPDKSGLPSDRFSAERTGGSVSTLTIQRTQQEDSAVYLCASSFSGRSYEQYFGPGTRLTVT.

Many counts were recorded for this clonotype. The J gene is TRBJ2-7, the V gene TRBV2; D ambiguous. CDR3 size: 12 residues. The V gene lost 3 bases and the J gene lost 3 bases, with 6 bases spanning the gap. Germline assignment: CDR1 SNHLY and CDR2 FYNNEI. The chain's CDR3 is CASSDKGYEQYF. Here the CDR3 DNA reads TGTGCCAGCAGTGATAAGGGCTACGAGCAGTACTTC. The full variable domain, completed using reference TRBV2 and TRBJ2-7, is EPEVTQTPSHQVTQMGQEVILRCVPISNHLYFYWYRQILGQKVEFLVSFYNNEISEKSEIFDDQFSVERPDGSNFTLKIRSTKLEDSAMYFCASSDKGYEQYFGPGTRLTVT.

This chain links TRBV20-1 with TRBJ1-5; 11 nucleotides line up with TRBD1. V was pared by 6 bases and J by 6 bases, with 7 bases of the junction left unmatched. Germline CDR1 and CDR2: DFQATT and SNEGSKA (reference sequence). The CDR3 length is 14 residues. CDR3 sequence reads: CSASDRGPGQPQHF. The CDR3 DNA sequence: TGCAGTGCCTCGGACAGGGGGCCTGGTCAGCCCCAGCATTTT.

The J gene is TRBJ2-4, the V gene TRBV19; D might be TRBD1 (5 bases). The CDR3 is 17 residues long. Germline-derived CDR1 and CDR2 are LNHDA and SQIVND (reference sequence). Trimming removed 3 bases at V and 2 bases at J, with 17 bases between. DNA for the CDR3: TGTGCCAGTAGTATTCTCGGGCAGGGTGGTTCCAAAAACATTCAGTACTTC. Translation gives CASSILGQGGSKNIQYF.

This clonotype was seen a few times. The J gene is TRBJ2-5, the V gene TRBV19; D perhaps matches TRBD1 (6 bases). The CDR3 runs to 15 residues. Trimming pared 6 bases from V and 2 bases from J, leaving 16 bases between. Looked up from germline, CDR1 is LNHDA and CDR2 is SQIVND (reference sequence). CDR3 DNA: TGTGCCAGTAGGCCTCAACAGGGAGATCAAGAGACCCAGTACTTC. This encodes CASRPQQGDQETQYF.